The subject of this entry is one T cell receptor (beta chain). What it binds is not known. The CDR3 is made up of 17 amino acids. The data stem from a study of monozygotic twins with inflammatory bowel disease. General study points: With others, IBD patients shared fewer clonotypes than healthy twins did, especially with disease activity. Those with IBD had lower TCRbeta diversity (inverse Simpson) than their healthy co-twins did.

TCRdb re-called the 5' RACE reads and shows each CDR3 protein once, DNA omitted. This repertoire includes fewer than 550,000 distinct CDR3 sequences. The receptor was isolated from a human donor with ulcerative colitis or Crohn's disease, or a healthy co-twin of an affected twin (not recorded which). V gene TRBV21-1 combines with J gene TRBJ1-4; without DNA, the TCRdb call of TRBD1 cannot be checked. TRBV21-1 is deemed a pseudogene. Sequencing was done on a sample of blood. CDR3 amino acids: CASSKVGQGAGYEKLFF.